Presented here are 10 T cell receptor beta chains from one specimen sequenced in a study of cytomegalovirus exposure and HLA in healthy donors. Vbeta (60) and Jbeta (13) primers were used in the PCR. Data came from immunoSEQ multiplex PCR; TCRdb stores just in-frame clones and leaves some out. The sample carries 95,000 to 100,000 clones, roughly 70% recorded once. Material: PBMCs. These receptors all come from a man aged 50-59 years in good health and CMV-seronegative.

This clone was detected a few times. V and J are TRBV15 and TRBJ1-6; D may be TRBD1 (5 bases). Germline values: CDR1 LNHNV, CDR2 YYDKDF (reference sequence). V lost 0 bases to trimming and J lost 12 bases, with 15 bases between them. CDR3 length equals 15 residues. CDR3 residues: CATSRERDGGGPLHF. CDR3 nucleotide sequence: TGTGCCACCAGCAGAGAAAGGGACGGCGGGGGACCCCTCCACTTT.

The gene calls are TRBV9 and TRBJ2-3; a possible D gene is TRBD1 (6 bases). Germline V gives CDR1 SGDLS, CDR2 YYNGEE. The CDR3 consists of 14 residues. Trimming shortened V by 1 base and J by 0 bases, and 6 bases separated the two germline ends. CDR3 region: CASSVTGSTDTQYF. CDR3 DNA sequence: TGTGCCAGCAGCGTAACAGGGAGCACAGATACGCAGTATTTT.

V usage is TRBV30 and J usage is TRBJ2-5; 11 bases are shared with TRBD1. The CDR3 runs 15 residues. J gave up 5 bases and V 3 bases, and 8 bases lay outside the gene matches. CDR1 is GTSNPN and CDR2 is SVGIG in the germline V gene (reference sequence). Here the CDR3 DNA reads TGTGCCTGGAGGGATCGAAGGACAGGGGGCGAGACCCAGTACTTC. Amino acids: CAWRDRRTGGETQYF.

This clone was detected only a few times. The J gene is TRBJ2-2, the V gene TRBV6-6; perhaps TRBD1 as D (5 bases). The germline gives CDR1 MNHNY, CDR2 SVGAGI (reference sequence). The CDR3 spans 13 residues. The ends were cut back, 8 bases at V and 4 bases at J, with 11 bases in the middle. CDR3: CASDSWGTGELFF. DNA of the CDR3: TGTGCCAGCGACAGTTGGGGCACCGGGGAGCTGTTTTTT.

The chain links TRBV9 to TRBJ2-1; D perhaps matches TRBD2 (5 bases). With 3 bases removed from V and 13 bases from J, the gap between germline ends came to 17 bases. The germline V gene has CDR1 SGDLS and CDR2 YYNGEE. There are 13 residues in the CDR3. CDR3 sequence: CASSAEPERAQFF. The CDR3 DNA sequence: TGTGCCAGCAGCGCAGAACCCGAGAGGGCTCAGTTCTTC.

This clone was seen a few times. The chain combines TRBV19 with TRBJ2-7; 10 bases are shared with TRBD1. The trim removed 4 bases at V and 3 bases at J, leaving 6 bases unmatched. The germline V gene has CDR1 LNHDA and CDR2 SQIVND (reference sequence). The CDR3 is 15 amino acids. This CDR3 is CASSTGQGGGYEQYF. The CDR3 DNA is TGTGCCAGTAGTACCGGACAGGGGGGCGGCTACGAGCAGTACTTC.

Only a few counts were recorded for this clone. This chain uses TRBV28 with TRBJ2-1; 8 bases map to TRBD1. Germline V gene data show CDR1 as MDHEN and CDR2 as SYDVKM. This CDR3 spans 15 amino acids. The V and J ends lost 4 bases and 6 bases, in that order; junction bases with no gene match: 8. This CDR3 is CASSSTGVGGNEQFF. CDR3 DNA: TGTGCCAGCAGTTCGACAGGGGTGGGGGGCAATGAGCAGTTCTTC.

The V gene is TRBV5-1, the J gene TRBJ2-1; 11 nucleotides align to TRBD2. CDR3 length: 17 residues. Germline loops: CDR1 SGHRS, CDR2 YFSETQ. Unmatched junction bases numbered 15, after V lost 3 bases and J lost 10 bases. CDR3 nucleotide sequence: TGCGCCAGCAGCTCTAGGCCACCTCTAGCGGGAGGCGGGGAGCAGTTCTTC. Translated, it gives CASSSRPPLAGGGEQFF.

This rearrangement joins TRBV20-1 to TRBJ2-1; no clear D gene. The germline gives CDR1 DFQATT, CDR2 SNEGSKA (reference sequence). Trimming removed 5 bases from V and 9 bases from J, with 11 bases in between. The CDR3 runs to 11 residues. CDR3 amino acids: CSASTSGEQFF. The CDR3, as DNA: TGCAGTGCTTCCACCTCGGGTGAGCAGTTCTTC.

The J gene is TRBJ2-1, the V gene TRBV6-5; D gene uncertain. V was cut by 5 bases and J by 2 bases, with 10 bases left in between. The CDR3 covers 14 residues. Germline V CDR1 and CDR2: MNHEY, SVGAGI. The CDR3 loop is CASSPESTYNEQFF. The DNA for the CDR3 is TGTGCCAGCAGTCCCGAGTCGACCTACAATGAGCAGTTCTTC.